The 9 T cell receptor beta chains below all came from one sample that was sequenced in a study of glioma-infiltrating T cells after dendritic cell vaccination (dated by TCRdb to between 2015 and 2016). Preparation of the library involved the immunoSEQ multiplex PCR assay. TCRdb limited this immuneACCESS table to in-frame rearrangements with V and J called. A share of clones is missing; checked studies link under half to unresolved V genes, and the rest is unexplained. The sample table shows fewer than 75,000 clones, and roughly 84% are seen once. Jointly, the top ten make up about 9% of the sample. The time point label on this specimen signifies: after dendritic cell vaccination, including at tumor progression/relapse. Sample: blood, taken after dendritic cell vaccination. The receptors stem from a human donor with glioblastoma.

The chain recombines TRBV5-1 with TRBJ1-1; the D gene is possibly TRBD1 (6 bases). This CDR3 spans 13 amino acids. The germline V gene has CDR1 SGHRS and CDR2 YFSETQ. V was shortened by 2 bases and J by 6 bases, with 11 bases between the two germline ends. CDR3 nucleotide sequence: TGCGCCAGCAGCTTACAGGGTAGATCTGAAGCTTTCTTT. Translated: CASSLQGRSEAFF.

The genes are TRBV11-2 and TRBJ2-7; 9 nucleotides line up with TRBD2. The germline V gene encodes CDR1 SGHAT and CDR2 FQNNGV. Trimming removed 0 bases from V and 5 bases from J; junction bases left unmatched: 20. This CDR3 has 20 amino acids. The CDR3 region has the DNA TGTGCCAGCAGCTTAGAGGCCTACTTGGCGGGGGGGCAGAATTTAGACGAGCAGTACTTC. This encodes CASSLEAYLAGGQNLDEQYF.

The chain is built from TRBV7-9 and TRBJ2-1; 9 nucleotides align to TRBD2. CDR3 length: 17 amino acids. With 3 bases clipped from V and 8 bases from J, the junction kept 14 bases outside the gene matches. Germline V gene sequence: CDR1 SEHNR, CDR2 FQNEAQ (reference sequence). The CDR3 DNA sequence: TGTGCCAGCAGCTTCGGGAGGAGCGGGGGGCGGTGGGATGAGCAGTTCTTC. This sequence encodes CASSFGRSGGRWDEQFF. Full variable domain (outside the CDR3, taken from reference TRBV7-9 and TRBJ2-1): DTGVSQNPRHKITKRGQNVTFRCDPISEHNRLYWYRQTLGQGPEFLTYFQNEAQLEKSRLLSDRFSAERPKGSFSTLEIQRTEQGDSAMYLCASSFGRSGGRWDEQFFGPGTRLTVL.

The V call is TRBV5-6, the J call TRBJ2-5; TRBD1 matches at 11 bases. This CDR3 is 17 amino acids long. From germline, CDR1 is SGHDT and CDR2 YYEEEE. Trimming cost V 5 bases and J 2 bases; bases outside gene matches: 11. In DNA, the CDR3 is TGTGCCAGCAGTTACTCCGGGACAGGGGGTCTACAAGAGACCCAGTACTTC. Its translation: CASSYSGTGGLQETQYF.

The rearrangement uses TRBV29-1 and TRBJ2-7, with 7 bases identical to TRBD1. The V gene's germline CDR1 is SQVTM and CDR2 ANQGSEA. V trimming: 4 bases; J trimming: 1 base; junction bases outside the gene matches: 4. This CDR3 contains 13 residues. CDR3 in DNA: TGCAGCGTTGTTGACAGGGAGTCCTACGAGCAGTACTTC. It yields the protein CSVVDRESYEQYF.

This rearrangement joins TRBV5-4 to TRBJ2-7, with 8 bases aligning to TRBD1. Germline trimming cut 4 bases from V and 3 bases from J; bases unmatched to any gene: 9. This CDR3 region has 15 residues. Germline V lookup: CDR1 SGHNT, CDR2 YYREEE (reference sequence). The CDR3 sequence: CASSLPRTGIYEQYF. The CDR3 region has the DNA TGTGCCAGCAGCCTCCCACGGACAGGGATCTACGAGCAGTACTTC.

The chain links TRBV4-2 to TRBJ2-7; 7 nucleotides match TRBD2. With V trimmed by 0 bases and J by 6 bases, 8 bases remained unmatched. This CDR3 region has 15 residues. CDR1 is LGHNA, CDR2 YNFKEQ, per germline. The CDR3 nucleotides are TGTGCCAGCAGCCAAGATCAGGCCGCGGGGGTCGAGCAGTACTTC. This translates into CASSQDQAAGVEQYF.

Comments on this clone: One end of the junction fails to match germline, which may point to a read error. The chain carries TRBV7-7 and TRBJ2-1; 7 bases match TRBD2. Germline CDR1 and CDR2: SSHAT and FNYEAQ (reference sequence). The CDR3 runs to 16 residues. The CDR3 sequence is CASSLRAGDPYNEQFF. DNA for the CDR3: TGTGCTAGCAGCTTAAGGGCGGGGGACCCCTACAATGAGCAGTTCTTC.

This clone was seen a few times. V and J are TRBV4-2 and TRBJ2-5; TRBD2 agrees at 11 bases. V lost 3 bases, J lost 2 bases, and 8 bases stayed unmatched. Germline-derived CDR1 and CDR2 are LGHNA and YNFKEQ. This CDR3 contains 17 residues. The CDR3 DNA reads TGTGCCAGCAGCCAGCCCACTAGCGGGGGAGTTCAAGAGACCCAGTACTTC. Its translation is CASSQPTSGGVQETQYF.